A selection of T cell receptor beta chains follows, all from one sample in a study of CD8 T cells in acute hepatitis C reinfection. Profiling relied on immunoSEQ multiplex PCR, and the TCRdb table lists in-frame clones only, not all of them. Among about 38,000 clones listed, about 83% were seen once. Specimen: naive CD8+ T cells from PBMCs. These TCRs come from a man between 25 and 39 years old with chronic hepatitis C. Both conserved end residues are part of each CDR3. D genes are given only for firm matches. Size is stated for part of the rows, as once, few or many counts, or as a class when the clone is expanded.

J: TRBJ2-7; D: TRBD1; size: NA; V: TRBV7-6; DNA: TGTGCCAGCAGCCCACGACAGGGGGCCTACGAGCAGTACTTC; CDR3: CASSPRQGAYEQYF
J: TRBJ1-2; D: NA; size: few; V: TRBV27; DNA: TGTGCCAGCAGTTTATCGGGACACGGGACGACTAACTATGGCTACACCTTC; CDR3: CASSLSGHGTTNYGYTF
J: TRBJ2-3; D: TRBD2; size: NA; V: TRBV5-1; DNA: TGCGCCAGCAGCCGGGGGGGCCGCACAGATACGCAGTATTTT; CDR3: CASSRGGRTDTQYF
J: TRBJ2-1; D: NA; size: NA; V: TRBV10-3; DNA: TGTGCCATCAGTGACTACTCGGGGGAACCCTACAATGAGCAGTTCTTC; CDR3: CAISDYSGEPYNEQFF
J: TRBJ2-7; D: TRBD1; size: few; V: TRBV27; DNA: TGTGCCAGCAGTTCCCGGGACAGCAGACGGGACGAGCAGTACTTC; CDR3: CASSSRDSRRDEQYF
J: TRBJ2-3; D: TRBD2; size: NA; V: TRBV5-1; DNA: TGCGCCAGCAGCAGGACTAGCGGGGGGACTGGGGGGGCAGATACGCAGTATTTT; CDR3: CASSRTSGGTGGADTQYF
J: TRBJ1-2; D: NA; size: once; V: TRBV19; DNA: TGTGCCAGTAGTAGCCAGGACATCAATGGCTACACCTTC; CDR3: CASSSQDINGYTF
J: TRBJ1-1; D: NA; size: NA; V: TRBV7-8; DNA: TGTGCCAGCAGCTTAAGAGGGAACACTGAAGCTTTCTTT; CDR3: CASSLRGNTEAFF
J: TRBJ2-7; D: TRBD2; size: NA; V: TRBV20-1; DNA: TGCAGCCTAGCGGGAGTCAACGAGCAGTACTTC; CDR3: CSLAGVNEQYF
J: TRBJ1-1; D: NA; size: NA; V: TRBV9; DNA: TGTGCCAGCAGCGTTGAGGGGAACACTGAAGCTTTCTTT; CDR3: CASSVEGNTEAFF
J: TRBJ1-4; D: NA; size: NA; V: TRBV6-1; DNA: TGTGCCAGCAGTCCCTGGGGGGTAGGGGAAAAACTGTTTTTT; CDR3: CASSPWGVGEKLFF
J: TRBJ2-1; D: TRBD2; size: NA; V: TRBV7-9; DNA: TGTGCCAGCAGCTTACACCTCGAGCGGGAGTTCGACAATGAGCAGTTCTTC; CDR3: CASSLHLEREFDNEQFF
J: TRBJ2-7; D: TRBD1; size: NA; V: TRBV7-9; DNA: TGTGCCAGCAGGCCCGGACAGGGGGCGTGGGAGCAGTACTTC; CDR3: CASRPGQGAWEQYF
J: TRBJ2-1; D: TRBD1; size: NA; V: TRBV5-4; DNA: TGTGCCAGCAGCACCAAACAGGGGATTGAGCAGTTCTTC; CDR3: CASSTKQGIEQFF
J: TRBJ1-1; D: NA; size: once; V: TRBV29-1; DNA: TGCAGCGCCGGACAGAACACTGAAGCTTTCTTT; CDR3: CSAGQNTEAFF
J: TRBJ1-5; D: TRBD1; size: NA; V: TRBV5-5; DNA: TGTGCCAGCAGCTTGGTACTAGGGACAGGGCCCAATCAGCCCCAGCATTTT; CDR3: CASSLVLGTGPNQPQHF
J: TRBJ1-2; D: NA; size: once; V: TRBV29-1; DNA: TGCAGCGTTGAGAATCCGTCAACAAACTATGGCTACACCTTC; CDR3: CSVENPSTNYGYTF
J: TRBJ1-4; D: TRBD1; size: NA; V: TRBV29-1; DNA: TGCAGCGTCGAAGGACAGGCAACTAATGAAAAACTGTTTTTT; CDR3: CSVEGQATNEKLFF
J: TRBJ2-5; D: TRBD2; size: NA; V: TRBV5-3; DNA: TGTGCCAGAAGCTTAAATAGAGGCGGGGGGCTACAAGAGACCCAGTACTTC; CDR3: CARSLNRGGGLQETQYF
J: TRBJ2-2; D: TRBD1; size: NA; V: TRBV7-2; DNA: TGTGCCAGCACCCCGACAGGGGCCGCGAACACCGGGGAGCTGTTTTTT; CDR3: CASTPTGAANTGELFF
J: TRBJ2-7; D: TRBD1; size: NA; V: TRBV5-1; DNA: TGCGCCAGCAGCTTGGCGGGACAGGGTCTCCACGAGCAGTACTTC; CDR3: CASSLAGQGLHEQYF
J: TRBJ1-1; D: TRBD1; size: NA; V: TRBV19; DNA: TGTGCCAGTAGTACAGGGACAGTGAACACTGAAGCTTTCTTT; CDR3: CASSTGTVNTEAFF
J: TRBJ2-7; D: TRBD2; size: NA; V: TRBV6-6; DNA: TGTGCCAGCAGACCCGCAACTAGCGGCATCTACGAGCAGTACTTC; CDR3: CASRPATSGIYEQYF
J: TRBJ2-3; D: TRBD1; size: once; V: TRBV9; DNA: TGTGCCAGCAGCCTACAGGGGTCCTCCACAGATACGCAGTATTTT; CDR3: CASSLQGSSTDTQYF
J: TRBJ2-1; D: NA; size: NA; V: TRBV29-1; DNA: TGCAGCGCCCCACTGGAGACGGGGGCCAGCGCCTACAATGAGCAGTTCTTC; CDR3: CSAPLETGASAYNEQFF
J: TRBJ1-2; D: NA; size: NA; V: TRBV19; DNA: TGTGCCAGTAGTGATAAGATAAACTATGGCTACACCTTC; CDR3: CASSDKINYGYTF
J: TRBJ2-1; D: NA; size: NA; V: TRBV19; DNA: TGTGCCAGTAGTATTGAGGGGTACAATGAGCAGTTCTTC; CDR3: CASSIEGYNEQFF
J: TRBJ2-1; D: NA; size: NA; V: TRBV21-1; DNA: TGTGCCAGCAGCGAAGGATGTCGTTACACCTTTCGGCGCTCCTACAATGAGCAGTTCTTC; CDR3: CASSEGCRYTFRRSYNEQFF
J: TRBJ2-2; D: TRBD2; size: few; V: TRBV7-9; DNA: TGTGCCAGCAGCTCCGGACTAGCGGGAGTGACCGGGGAGCTGTTTTTT; CDR3: CASSSGLAGVTGELFF
J: TRBJ2-2; D: NA; size: NA; V: TRBV7-8; DNA: TGTGCCAGCAGCCCCTTTAATAGGAACACCGGGGAGCTGTTTTTT; CDR3: CASSPFNRNTGELFF
J: TRBJ1-1; D: NA; size: NA; V: TRBV30; DNA: TGTGCCTGGGATTCTCAGAACACTGAAGCTTTCTTT; CDR3: CAWDSQNTEAFF
J: TRBJ1-4; D: NA; size: NA; V: TRBV4-3; DNA: TGCGCCAGCAGCCAAGGGGGGGGTGAAAAACTGTTTTTT; CDR3: CASSQGGGEKLFF